This entry describes one T cell receptor beta chain. This record comes from a study of blood T cell repertoires in COVID-19. Across the whole study: Collection of acute and convalescent COVID-19 samples took place in the United States, Italy and Spain. Sources were T cells, B-cell-depleted T cells, or PBMCs; the material itself was cDNA or gDNA.

CDR1 and CDR2 from the germline V gene are MNHEY and SVGAGI. This CDR3 spans 16 amino acids. Unmatched junction bases numbered 13, after V lost 3 bases and J lost 7 bases. In the original processing: From reference gene primer amplification, estimates of nucleated cell counts were derived. Using immunoSEQ multiplex PCR, the repertoire was profiled, and TCRdb retains in-frame clones only, with some absent. From that table come the V and J calls and clone size; the DNA was used to work out D and trimming. This table holds 200,000 to 300,000 clones, around four fifths found once. Specimen: peripheral blood. The clonotype comes from a woman aged 60 to 75 with active or convalescent COVID-19. The J gene is TRBJ1-1, the V gene TRBV6-5; the match to TRBD1 covers 8 bases. The CDR3 DNA sequence: TGTGCCAGCAGTTATTCCCCGGCAGGGGGCGTGAGTGAAGCTTTCTTT. Translating gives CASSYSPAGGVSEAFF.